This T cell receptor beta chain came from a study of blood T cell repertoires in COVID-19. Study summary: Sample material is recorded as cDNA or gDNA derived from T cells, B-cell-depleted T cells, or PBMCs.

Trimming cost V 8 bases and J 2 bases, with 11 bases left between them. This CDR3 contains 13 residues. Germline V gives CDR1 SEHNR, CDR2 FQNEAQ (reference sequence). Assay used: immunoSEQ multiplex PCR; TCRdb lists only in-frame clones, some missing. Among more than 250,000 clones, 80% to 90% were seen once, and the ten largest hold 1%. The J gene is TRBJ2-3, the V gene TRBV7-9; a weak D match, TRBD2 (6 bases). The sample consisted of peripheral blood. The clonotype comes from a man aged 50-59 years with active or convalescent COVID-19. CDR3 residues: CASGGTFTDTQYF. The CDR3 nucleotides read TGTGCCAGCGGAGGGACGTTCACAGATACGCAGTATTTT.